This T cell receptor beta chain was profiled in a study of cytomegalovirus exposure and HLA in healthy donors. Looking at the study overall: Of all 400 or so donors who were genotyped, 75% to 85% belonged to the Caucasian-associated ancestry cluster.

Germline CDR1 reads MNHNY; CDR2 reads SVGAGI (reference sequence). Trimming took 0 bases from V and 4 from J, leaving 15 bases between them. This CDR3 region has 16 residues. The PCR had 60 Vbeta and 13 Jbeta primers. The repertoire was sequenced with immunoSEQ multiplex PCR; TCRdb's copy has only in-frame clones and lacks some. The record lists 200,000 to 250,000 clones, of which the ten most abundant hold roughly 0.98%. The TCR was taken from a woman aged 25 to 39 in good health and CMV-seropositive. Sample: PBMCs. The genes are TRBV6-6 and TRBJ2-5; D may be TRBD1 (5 bases). The CDR3 spells CASSYSSQGGLETQYF. CDR3 nucleotides: TGTGCCAGCAGTTACTCGTCTCAGGGTGGTTTAGAGACCCAGTACTTC.